These 27 T cell receptor beta chains originate from one sample sequenced in a study of blood T cell repertoires in COVID-19. Method: immunoSEQ multiplex PCR; TCRdb's copy keeps in-frame clones and lacks some. The profile shows roughly 50,000 clones, around 84% of them singletons. Material for sequencing was peripheral blood. Receptors originate from a man aged 70 or older with active COVID-19.

V usage is TRBV7-2 and J usage is TRBJ2-5, with 12 bases lining up with TRBD2. There are 16 residues in the CDR3. Germline CDR1 reads SGHTA; CDR2 reads FQGNSA. The junction had 13 bases not matched to a gene; V was cut back by 5 bases and J by 9 bases. The CDR3 protein is CASSPLLAGGPKAQYF. CDR3 bases: TGTGCCAGCAGCCCCTTACTAGCGGGGGGACCTAAGGCCCAGTACTTC. The variable domain in full, completed from reference TRBV7-2 and TRBJ2-5, reads GAGVSQSPSNKVTEKGKDVELRCDPISGHTALYWYRQSLGQGLEFLIYFQGNSAPDKSGLPSDRFSAERTGGSVSTLTIQRTQQEDSAVYLCASSPLLAGGPKAQYFGPGTRLLVL.

The gene calls are TRBV9 and TRBJ1-6; 10 nucleotides align to TRBD1. Losses at the gene ends were 2 bases for V and 7 bases for J; bases not matched to a gene: 6. Germline V gene lookup returns CDR1 SGDLS and CDR2 YYNGEE. This CDR3 region has 16 residues. CDR3 in DNA: TGTGCCAGCAGCGTGGGACAGGGGATGGAAAATTCACCCCTCCACTTT. This translates into CASSVGQGMENSPLHF.

The V call is TRBV7-8, the J call TRBJ1-2; D is unresolved. The V and J ends lost 5 bases and 7 bases respectively, with 20 bases between them. Germline V gene lookup returns CDR1 SGHVS and CDR2 FQNEAQ. The CDR3 is made up of 15 amino acids. CDR3 coding DNA: TGTGCCAGCAGCCTACCTAGTGCGGCCTATCGTGGCTACACCTTC. Its protein is CASSLPSAAYRGYTF.

The chain employs TRBV18 and TRBJ2-1; D is ambiguous. Between the trimmed V and J ends, which lost 0 bases and 5 bases, there was a span of 11 bases. CDR3 size: 15 residues. Germline lookup yields CDR1 KGHSH and CDR2 LQKENI. The DNA for the CDR3 is TGTGCCAGCTCACCACCGTCCAGAAGCGACAATGAGCAGTTCTTC. Amino acids: CASSPPSRSDNEQFF.

This chain connects TRBV29-1 to TRBJ2-3; D gene ambiguous. The germline gives CDR1 SQVTM, CDR2 ANQGSEA. This CDR3 spans 14 amino acids. V was clipped by 1 base and J by 1 base, with 9 bases between them. CDR3: CSVEAVVGTDTQYF. The CDR3 bases are TGCAGCGTTGAAGCGGTCGTGGGCACAGATACGCAGTATTTT.

This sequence joins TRBV5-1 and TRBJ1-1; TRBD1 is a possible D gene (5 bases). Germline V gene data show CDR1 as SGHRS and CDR2 as YFSETQ. V was clipped by 1 base and J by 5 bases, with 9 bases between them. The CDR3 consists of 13 residues. In nucleotides, the CDR3 is TGCGCCAGCAGCTTGTTATCAGGGACTGAAGCTTTCTTT. This codes for CASSLLSGTEAFF.

The rearrangement joins TRBV7-2 to TRBJ1-2; 10 nucleotides agree with TRBD1. The CDR3 totals 15 residues. V lost 5 bases, J lost 3 bases, and 6 bases stayed unmatched. CDR1 and CDR2 from the germline V gene are SGHTA and FQGNSA. The CDR3 loop reads CASSRRTGGYYGYTF. In DNA form, the CDR3 reads TGTGCCAGCAGCCGGCGGACAGGGGGGTACTATGGCTACACCTTC.

The chain links TRBV11-2 to TRBJ2-5; 8 bases are shared with TRBD2. The germline V gene has CDR1 SGHAT and CDR2 FQNNGV. The trim removed 4 bases at V and 1 base at J, leaving 5 bases unmatched. CDR3 length: 15 amino acids. The chain's CDR3 is CASSSSGGIQETQYF. CDR3 DNA sequence: TGTGCCAGCAGCTCCAGCGGGGGAATCCAAGAGACCCAGTACTTC. The variable domain in full, with the rest retrieved from reference TRBV11-2 and TRBJ2-5, is EAGVAQSPRYKIIEKRQSVAFWCNPISGHATLYWYQQILGQGPKLLIQFQNNGVVDDSQLPKDRFSAERLKGVDSTLKIQPAKLEDSAVYLCASSSSGGIQETQYFGPGTRLLVL.

The J gene is TRBJ1-1, the V gene TRBV3-1 (or the pseudogene TRBV3-2); D might be TRBD1 (6 bases). The CDR3 covers 15 residues. Trimming pared 6 bases from V and 0 bases from J, leaving 14 bases between. Germline CDR1 reads LGHDT; CDR2 reads YNNKEL (reference sequence). The DNA for the CDR3 is TGTGCCAGCAGTCGGGACACGACGATGAACACTGAAGCTTTCTTT. It is translated as CASSRDTTMNTEAFF.

Judged by abundance, this clone is large. The gene calls are TRBV7-9 and TRBJ2-5, with a weak D call TRBD2 (5 bases). V lost 5 bases to trimming and J lost 2 bases, with 12 bases between them. Germline CDR1 and CDR2: SEHNR and FQNEAQ (reference sequence). The CDR3 is 14 amino acids. The CDR3 is CASSPTGVQETQYF. CDR3 DNA: TGTGCCAGCAGCCCAACCGGGGTACAAGAGACCCAGTACTTC. Looking up the rest from reference TRBV7-9 and TRBJ2-5 gives the full variable domain: DTGVSQNPRHKITKRGQNVTFRCDPISEHNRLYWYRQTLGQGPEFLTYFQNEAQLEKSRLLSDRFSAERPKGSFSTLEIQRTEQGDSAMYLCASSPTGVQETQYFGPGTRLLVL.

The chain carries TRBV5-1 and TRBJ1-6, with 8 bases that match TRBD1. Germline CDR1 is SGHRS and CDR2 is YFSETQ. The CDR3 is made up of 15 amino acids. With 4 bases clipped from V and 6 bases from J, the junction kept 6 bases outside the gene matches. The CDR3 DNA reads as TGCGCCAGCAGCGAAAGACAGGGGTTTAATTCACCCCTCCACTTT. Its protein is CASSERQGFNSPLHF.

V usage is TRBV11-2 and J usage is TRBJ2-3; D unresolved. V was clipped by 4 bases and J by 6 bases, with 5 bases between them. CDR1 and CDR2 (germline): SGHAT, FQNNGV. This CDR3 has 11 residues. This CDR3 is CASSWLDTQYF. CDR3 DNA sequence: TGTGCCAGCAGCTGGCTGGATACGCAGTATTTT.

In the case of this clone: The sample carries other DNA sequences with the same CDR3. The chain is built from TRBV7-2 and TRBJ1-2, with 8 bases that match TRBD1. This CDR3 has 16 residues. V shed 1 base and J 0 bases; nucleotides not matched to a gene: 4. Germline-derived CDR1 and CDR2 are SGHTA and FQGNSA. CDR3 nucleotide sequence: TGTGCCAGCAGCTTAGAAGGGACAGGCGCTAACTATGGCTACACCTTC. It encodes CASSLEGTGANYGYTF.

The rearrangement links TRBV7-2 to TRBJ1-3; D ambiguous. V was trimmed by 4 bases and J by 2 bases, leaving 9 bases between them. The CDR3 is made up of 14 amino acids. The V gene's germline CDR1 is SGHTA and CDR2 FQGNSA. CDR3: CASSSGGTGNTIYF. Here the CDR3 DNA reads TGTGCCAGCAGCTCGGGAGGTACTGGAAACACCATATATTTT.

This chain connects TRBV28 to TRBJ1-2; 7 positions match TRBD1. Germline V gene lookup returns CDR1 MDHEN and CDR2 SYDVKM. The CDR3 is 14 amino acids. J was trimmed by 4 bases and V by 2 bases; bases with no gene match: 4. CDR3 nucleotides: TGTGCCAGCAGTTTAGAGGACAGGATCTATGGCTACACCTTC. It codes for CASSLEDRIYGYTF.

V and J are TRBV19 and TRBJ1-2; the D is unclear. V lost 6 bases and J 1 base, leaving 12 bases between the germline ends. CDR3 length equals 14 residues. CDR1 and CDR2 from the germline V gene are LNHDA and SQIVND (reference sequence). This CDR3 is CASRTLQVNYGYTF. The CDR3, as DNA: TGTGCCAGTAGAACCCTCCAGGTTAACTATGGCTACACCTTC.

The V call is TRBV2, the J call TRBJ2-7; 9 nucleotides agree with TRBD1. The CDR3 is made up of 14 amino acids. The V gene's germline CDR1 is SNHLY and CDR2 FYNNEI. V shed 6 bases, J shed 1 base, and the junction held 4 bases outside the gene matches. The CDR3 coding sequence is TGTGCCAGCAGCGACGGGACAGGGTCCTACGAGCAGTACTTC. Translated, it gives CASSDGTGSYEQYF.

This clone occurred once. This rearrangement joins TRBV5-6 to TRBJ1-1, with a weak D call TRBD1 (5 bases). Trimming took off 1 base at V and 1 base at J, with 11 bases between the two ends. There are 15 residues in the CDR3. Per the germline V gene, CDR1 is SGHDT and CDR2 is YYEEEE. The CDR3 nucleotides are TGTGCCAGCAGCTTGTCTCGGCAGGGGAACACTGAAGCTTTCTTT. It specifies CASSLSRQGNTEAFF.

This clone was observed at least ten times. The chain links TRBV4-2 to TRBJ2-1; D is ambiguous. CDR1 LGHNA and CDR2 YNFKEQ come from the germline V gene. V lost 1 base, J lost 0 bases, and 7 bases lay in between. The CDR3 has 15 residues. The CDR3 loop reads CASSQAQSSYNEQFF. In DNA form, the CDR3 reads TGTGCCAGCAGCCAAGCACAGAGCTCCTACAATGAGCAGTTCTTC.

The chain joins TRBV30 to TRBJ1-1, with TRBD1 matching over 8 bases. Germline-derived CDR1 and CDR2 are GTSNPN and SVGIG (reference sequence). The CDR3 length is 14 residues. The V segment lost 5 bases and the J segment 5 bases; nucleotides outside the gene matches: 10. CDR3 bases: TGTGCCTGGCCTCCAAGCAGGGGGCAGACTGAAGCTTTCTTT. This sequence encodes CAWPPSRGQTEAFF.

V gene TRBV2 combines with J gene TRBJ2-2, with a possible D match to TRBD2 (6 bases). CDR1 SNHLY and CDR2 FYNNEI come from the germline V gene. Trimming removed 6 bases from V and 8 bases from J, with 13 bases in between. The CDR3 spans 13 residues. CDR3 amino acids: CASRGTRVGELFF. CDR3 bases: TGTGCCAGCAGAGGGACTCGGGTGGGGGAGCTGTTTTTT.

V and J are TRBV5-5 and TRBJ1-1; D remains ambiguous. The ends were cut back, 6 bases at V and 4 bases at J, with 16 bases in the middle. CDR1 is SGHKS and CDR2 is YYEKEE in the germline V gene (reference sequence). The CDR3 sequence is 14 residues long. Here the CDR3 reads CASMEEGWGTEAFF. The CDR3, as DNA: TGTGCCAGCATGGAGGAGGGATGGGGCACTGAAGCTTTCTTT. Full variable domain (missing parts from reference TRBV5-5 and TRBJ1-1): DAGVTQSPTHLIKTRGQQVTLRCSPISGHKSVSWYQQVLGQGPQFIFQYYEKEERGRGNFPDRFSARQFPNYSSELNVNALLLGDSALYLCASMEEGWGTEAFFGQGTRLTVV.

Here the CDR3 reads CASSILGQDEAFF. CDR3 DNA sequence: TGTGCCAGTAGTATTTTAGGACAGGACGAAGCTTTCTTT. This sequence joins TRBV19 and TRBJ1-1, with 7 positions matching TRBD1. The CDR3 covers 13 residues. CDR1 and CDR2 from the germline V gene are LNHDA and SQIVND (reference sequence). With 3 bases clipped from V and 8 bases from J, the junction kept 6 bases outside the gene matches.

The chain carries TRBV7-2 and TRBJ2-2, with TRBD1 identical over 8 bases. V trimming: 4 bases; J trimming: 8 bases; junction bases outside the gene matches: 6. The CDR3 totals 14 residues. Germline CDR1 is SGHTA and CDR2 is FQGNSA. CDR3 nucleotides: TGTGCCAGCAGCTCTTATGGACAGGGTGGGGAGCTGTTTTTT. Translating gives CASSSYGQGGELFF.

The chain uses TRBV19 and TRBJ2-3; 10 bases fit TRBD1. The germline V gene encodes CDR1 LNHDA and CDR2 SQIVND (reference sequence). There are 15 residues in the CDR3. Trimming at V came to 11 bases and at J to 6 bases, leaving 14 bases not matched to a gene. CDR3 sequence (DNA): TGTGCCGCGGCCCCCCGACAGGGGGCTGCGGATACGCAGTATTTT. Translating gives CAAAPRQGAADTQYF.

The gene calls are TRBV19 and TRBJ1-1, with TRBD1 matching over 7 bases. There are 14 residues in the CDR3. J gave up 4 bases and V 3 bases, and 5 bases lay outside the gene matches. Germline CDR1 and CDR2: LNHDA and SQIVND (reference sequence). CDR3 sequence: CASSIHNRGTEAFF. CDR3 bases: TGTGCCAGTAGTATTCATAACAGGGGCACTGAAGCTTTCTTT. Based on the CDR3 plus reference TRBV19 and TRBJ1-1, the full variable domain is DGGITQSPKYLFRKEGQNVTLSCEQNLNHDAMYWYRQDPGQGLRLIYYSQIVNDFQKGDIAEGYSVSREKKESFPLTVTSAQKNPTAFYLCASSIHNRGTEAFFGQGTRLTVV.

The V gene is TRBV2, the J gene TRBJ1-5; 8 bases are a match to TRBD1. The length of the CDR3 is 14 residues. Germline CDR1 reads SNHLY; CDR2 reads FYNNEI. The trim removed 0 bases at V and 12 bases at J, leaving 7 bases unmatched. The CDR3, as DNA: TGTGCCAGCAGTGAAGCGTCATGGGACAGGCTCCAGCATTTT. As protein: CASSEASWDRLQHF.